Shown below are 21 T cell receptor beta chains from a single sample sequenced in a study of cytomegalovirus exposure and HLA in healthy donors. This table comes from immunoSEQ multiplex PCR, and its TCRdb copy is limited to in-frame clones, with some not included. The table has approximately 210,000 clones, roughly 88% seen once. Sequenced sample: PBMCs. The source of these receptors is a woman between 18 and 30 years old in good health and CMV-seronegative.

The CDR3 is CASSQVGTAGTEAFF. The DNA for the CDR3 is TGCGCCAGCAGCCAAGTTGGGACGGCGGGGACTGAAGCTTTCTTT. The chain is built from TRBV4-1 and TRBJ1-1; a possible D gene is TRBD1 (5 bases). There are 15 residues in the CDR3. Germline loops: CDR1 MGHRA, CDR2 YSYEKL. Trimming took off 1 base at V and 5 bases at J, with 14 bases between the two ends.

The rearrangement links TRBV30 to TRBJ2-7; no clear D gene. Germline CDR1 and CDR2: GTSNPN and SVGIG (reference sequence). The CDR3 extends over 12 amino acids. The V end was cut by 3 bases, the J end by 4 bases, with 10 bases between. CDR3 bases: TGTGCCTGGAGCGTCTTCTTTTACGAGCAGTACTTC. The encoded protein is CAWSVFFYEQYF.

In this sample, this clone turned up once. The rearrangement links TRBV27 to TRBJ2-1, with 12 bases identical to TRBD2. CDR3 length: 19 residues. The germline V gene has CDR1 MNHEY and CDR2 SMNVEV (reference sequence). The V gene end was trimmed by 5 bases and the J gene end by 0 bases; junction bases not matched to a gene: 11. The CDR3 spells CASSTGTSGRGSSYNEQFF. The CDR3 DNA follows: TGTGCCAGCAGTACCGGGACTAGCGGGCGGGGAAGCTCCTACAATGAGCAGTTCTTC.

The chain is built from TRBV2 and TRBJ1-1, with D possibly being TRBD1 (6 bases). The ends were cut back, 6 bases at V and 0 bases at J, with 8 bases in the middle. The CDR3 covers 13 residues. CDR1 is SNHLY and CDR2 is FYNNEI in the germline V gene. For the CDR3, the DNA is TGTGCCAGCAGAGGGACACTGAACACTGAAGCTTTCTTT. Translated, it gives CASRGTLNTEAFF.

This chain connects TRBV28 to TRBJ2-1, with D tentatively TRBD2 (5 bases). V lost 5 bases and J 10 bases, leaving 15 bases between the germline ends. The germline V gene encodes CDR1 MDHEN and CDR2 SYDVKM. The length of the CDR3 is 13 residues. The chain's CDR3 is CASSLTRPQEQFF. The CDR3 DNA is TGTGCCAGCAGTCTAACTAGACCCCAGGAGCAGTTCTTC. Looking up the rest from reference TRBV28 and TRBJ2-1 gives the full variable domain: DVKVTQSSRYLVKRTGEKVFLECVQDMDHENMFWYRQDPGLGLRLIYFSYDVKMKEKGDIPEGYSVSREKKERFSLILESASTNQTSMYLCASSLTRPQEQFFGPGTRLTVL.

This chain's CDR3 is CASNRQTNYGYTF. DNA for the CDR3: TGTGCCAGCAACAGACAGACTAACTATGGCTACACCTTC. The chain carries TRBV6-1 and TRBJ1-2, with a possible D match to TRBD1 (5 bases). CDR1 and CDR2 (germline): MNHNS, SASEGT. CDR3 length equals 13 residues. V lost 7 bases and J 0 bases, leaving 9 bases between the germline ends.

V gene TRBV4-2 combines with J gene TRBJ2-7, with 9 bases that match TRBD2. Germline loops: CDR1 LGHNA, CDR2 YNFKEQ. The CDR3 runs to 16 residues. The V gene end was trimmed by 0 bases and the J gene end by 3 bases; junction bases not matched to a gene: 6. The CDR3 protein is CASSQEIAGVGYEQYF. CDR3 DNA sequence: TGTGCCAGCAGCCAAGAAATAGCGGGAGTGGGCTACGAGCAGTACTTC.

This clone was observed a single time. The rearrangement links TRBV5-1 to TRBJ2-1, with D possibly TRBD1 on 7 matching bases. The CDR3 is made up of 13 amino acids. CDR1 SGHRS and CDR2 YFSETQ come from the germline V gene. Trimming pared 7 bases from V and 8 bases from J, leaving 16 bases between. CDR3 region: CASGRQGGDEQFF. The CDR3 nucleotides are TGCGCCAGCGGGAGACAGGGAGGCGATGAGCAGTTCTTC.

This chain joins TRBV11-2 and TRBJ2-7; 10 bases align to TRBD1. Germline CDR1 is SGHAT and CDR2 is FQNNGV. CDR3 length equals 15 residues. The J segment lost 3 bases and the V segment lost 5 bases, leaving 7 bases of the junction unmatched. CDR3 loop: CASSARDRGIYEQYF. In DNA, the CDR3 is TGTGCCAGCAGCGCCCGGGACAGGGGAATCTACGAGCAGTACTTC.

The V gene is TRBV7-2, the J gene TRBJ2-1; D not certain. V lost 4 bases and J 8 bases, leaving 6 bases between the germline ends. This CDR3 contains 11 residues. CDR1 and CDR2 from the germline V gene are SGHTA and FQGNSA. The CDR3 protein is CASSSRYEQFF. The CDR3 nucleotides read TGTGCCAGCAGCTCGAGATATGAGCAGTTCTTC.

V usage is TRBV7-8 and J usage is TRBJ2-2; D call uncertain. This CDR3 spans 18 amino acids. Trimming took 4 bases from V and 0 from J, leaving 18 bases between them. Germline V lookup: CDR1 SGHVS, CDR2 FQNEAQ. CDR3 nucleotide sequence: TGTGCCAGCAGCTCTCATGTCAGCGAACCCTCGAACACCGGGGAGCTGTTTTTT. Its translation is CASSSHVSEPSNTGELFF. Full variable domain (rest looked up from reference TRBV7-8 and TRBJ2-2): GAGVSQSPRYKVAKRGQDVALRCDPISGHVSLFWYQQALGQGPEFLTYFQNEAQLDKSGLPSDRFFAERPEGSVSTLKIQRTQQEDSAVYLCASSSHVSEPSNTGELFFGEGSRLTVL.

The table lists this clone with a count of one. This sequence joins TRBV7-9 and TRBJ2-3; 9 nucleotides line up with TRBD2. With 7 bases clipped from V and 0 bases from J, the junction kept 8 bases outside the gene matches. The CDR3 runs 16 residues. The germline V gene encodes CDR1 SEHNR and CDR2 FQNEAQ (reference sequence). CDR3 bases: TGTGCCAGCACCCCTCCTAGCGGGGTTAGCACAGATACGCAGTATTTT. Encoded protein: CASTPPSGVSTDTQYF.

DNA of the CDR3: TGTGCCAGCAGCTCGTCTAGCGGGAGATATTACGAGCAGTACTTC. Amino acid sequence: CASSSSSGRYYEQYF. The chain joins TRBV7-9 to TRBJ2-7; TRBD2 matches 10 bases. CDR3 length equals 15 residues. Germline CDR1 is SEHNR and CDR2 is FQNEAQ (reference sequence). V shed 4 bases and J 4 bases; nucleotides not matched to a gene: 7.

V is TRBV27 and J is TRBJ2-6; D may be TRBD1 (5 bases). Germline CDR1 is MNHEY and CDR2 is SMNVEV (reference sequence). There are 14 residues in the CDR3. Trimming took 2 bases from V and 6 from J, leaving 8 bases between them. In DNA, the CDR3 is TGTGCCAGCAGTTTAAGGGGTGCGGCCAACGTCCTGACTTTC. Protein product: CASSLRGAANVLTF.

This sequence joins TRBV7-9 and TRBJ2-2; D is unresolved. Germline V gives CDR1 SEHNR, CDR2 FQNEAQ (reference sequence). Trimming stripped 1 base from V and 1 base from J, with 4 bases between. This CDR3 comprises 14 residues. Here the CDR3 DNA reads TGTGCCAGCAGCTTAGACGGGAACACCGGGGAGCTGTTTTTT. Translation gives CASSLDGNTGELFF.

The rearrangement joins TRBV10-3 to TRBJ2-7, with 12 bases fitting TRBD2. V lost 5 bases and J lost 3; bases outside the gene matches: 8. The V gene's germline CDR1 is ENHRY and CDR2 SYGVKD. This CDR3 contains 16 residues. CDR3 nucleotide sequence: TGTGCCATCAGTCCTGCTAGCGGGAGGGCAGGCTACGAGCAGTACTTC. It codes for CAISPASGRAGYEQYF.

The chain is built from TRBV2 and TRBJ2-4; no reliable D call. The germline gives CDR1 SNHLY, CDR2 FYNNEI. The CDR3 length is 12 residues. The V and J ends lost 6 bases and 2 bases respectively, with 5 bases between them. CDR3 DNA sequence: TGTGCCAGCAGCCCCACCAAAAACATTCAGTACTTC. Protein product: CASSPTKNIQYF.

The CDR3 loop reads CASSEDPMNTEAFF. The CDR3 DNA follows: TGTGCCAGCAGTGAAGATCCCATGAACACTGAAGCTTTCTTT. The chain carries TRBV6-1 and TRBJ1-1, with unresolved D. Germline V gives CDR1 MNHNS, CDR2 SASEGT. V was trimmed by 1 base and J by 0 bases, leaving 6 bases between them. This CDR3 comprises 14 residues.

The rearrangement joins TRBV6-1 to TRBJ2-7; D uncertain. The CDR3 runs 11 residues. CDR1 is MNHNS and CDR2 is SASEGT in the germline V gene. The V end lost 3 bases, the J end lost 4 bases, and 4 bases lay between the germline ends. CDR3 residues: CASSDLYEQYF. The CDR3 DNA is TGTGCCAGCAGTGACTTATACGAGCAGTACTTC.

The CDR3 loop is CASSPSGVGGPRGSYNEQFF. The CDR3 DNA sequence: TGTGCCAGTAGTCCAAGTGGGGTTGGCGGACCAAGGGGCTCCTACAATGAGCAGTTCTTC. The chain is built from TRBV19 and TRBJ2-1, with D tentatively TRBD1 (5 bases). Looked up from germline, CDR1 is LNHDA and CDR2 is SQIVND (reference sequence). The CDR3 spans 20 residues. Between the trimmed V and J ends, which lost 5 bases and 0 bases, there was a span of 26 bases.

The chain has TRBV30 and TRBJ1-5, with 8 nucleotides matching TRBD1. J gave up 3 bases and V 0 bases, and 16 bases lay outside the gene matches. CDR1 is GTSNPN, CDR2 SVGIG, per germline (reference sequence). The CDR3 is made up of 19 amino acids. The CDR3 region is CAWSVGLTGDSRFNQPQHF. The CDR3 nucleotides are TGTGCCTGGAGTGTAGGTTTGACAGGGGACTCGAGATTCAATCAGCCCCAGCATTTT.